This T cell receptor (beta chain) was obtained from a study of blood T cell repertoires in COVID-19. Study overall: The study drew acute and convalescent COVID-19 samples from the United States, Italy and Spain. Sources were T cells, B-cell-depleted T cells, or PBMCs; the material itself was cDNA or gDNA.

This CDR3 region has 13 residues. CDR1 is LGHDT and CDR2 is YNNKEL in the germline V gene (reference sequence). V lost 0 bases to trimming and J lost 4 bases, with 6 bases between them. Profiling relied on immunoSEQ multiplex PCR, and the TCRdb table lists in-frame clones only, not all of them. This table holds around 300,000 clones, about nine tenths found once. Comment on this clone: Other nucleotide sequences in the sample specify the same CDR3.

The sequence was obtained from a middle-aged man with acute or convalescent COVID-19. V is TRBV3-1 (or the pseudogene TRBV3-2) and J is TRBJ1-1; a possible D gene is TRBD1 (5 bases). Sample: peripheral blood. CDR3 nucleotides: TGTGCCAGCAGCCAAGATAGGGGCACTGAAGCTTTCTTT. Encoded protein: CASSQDRGTEAFF.